In its sample, the clone carrying this T cell receptor beta chain was seen a few times. The antigen is undetermined. The data derive from a study of vaccination effects on CD4 cells after COVID-19. Study summary: Expansion with viral peptide pools was applied to antigen-specific CD4+ T cells by the ViraFEST assay prior to sequencing. Pre-vaccine samples were drawn 16 days and one week before the first dose. General study findings and limits: Few convalescent patients were included, and no early post-infection timepoints were sampled. Marked contraction was observed in infection-induced and vaccine-induced clones late after vaccination.

Cultured cells yielded isolated CD4+ T cells after about ten days. The ends were cut back, 4 bases at V and 0 bases at J, with 22 bases in the middle. The germline V gene has CDR1 MDHEN and CDR2 SYDVKM. The CDR3 is made up of 19 amino acids. Using immunoSEQ multiplex PCR, the repertoire was profiled, and TCRdb retains in-frame clones only, with some absent. Here the sample spans about 46,000 clones, about 74% being singletons. This clonotype originated in a human donor who had a prior SARS-CoV-2 infection. The chain joins TRBV28 to TRBJ1-5; no reliable D call. The sample in question was CD4+ T cells from PBMCs cultured without peptide, obtained before COVID-19 vaccination. CDR3 DNA sequence: TGTGCCAGCAGTTCTAATGCTGGCTCGAGCCATCGTAGCAATCAGCCCCAGCATTTT. Amino acid sequence: CASSSNAGSSHRSNQPQHF.